This TCR beta chain was retrieved from a study of CXCR3-negative and CXCR3-positive naive CD8 T cells. General study points: Partly lower CXCR3 expression followed cryopreservation, and most assays relied on fresh PBMCs. Each naive subset displayed comparably high diversity, whereas memory CD8+ cells displayed much lower diversity. When CXCR3-positive naive cells were set against CXCR3-negative naive cells, the former had more hydrophobic TRB CDR3s. The TRBV-TRBJ usage of naive CXCR3-negative and CXCR3-positive cells was similar, but that of memory cells differed.

Each TRB cDNA library was prepared by 5' RACE (with UMI labels). TCRdb reprocessed the 5' RACE reads; each CDR3 protein has one entry and no DNA is given. In all, the sample yields around 130,000 distinct CDR3 sequences. Points on this clonotype: Its specificity is not known.

This CDR3 is 14 amino acids long. The germline V gene encodes CDR1 MGHRA and CDR2 YSYEKL. Naive cells were sorted as CD45RO-, CCR7+, CD27+ and CD95-. This chain joins TRBV4-1 and TRBJ1-2. The specimen sequenced was naive CXCR3+ CD8+ T cells from blood. Subset noted: CD45RO-CCR7+CD27+CD95- naive CD8+ T cells expressing CXCR3 (TNR3+). The TCR sequence derives from a human donor in good health. Some clones in this sample may be carry-over from other donors' samples. CDR3 sequence reads: CASRTVGSNYGYTF.